These T cell receptor beta chains were read from a single sample in a study of blood T cell repertoires in COVID-19. TCRdb keeps only in-frame clones here, not all; method: immunoSEQ multiplex PCR. There are around 420,000 clones in the sample; roughly 90% occur only once, and approximately 2.1% lies in the top ten. The sample consisted of PBMCs or T cells enriched from blood (not recorded which). Receptors were obtained from a woman aged 40 to 50 with acute COVID-19. Both conserved end residues are part of each CDR3. D genes are given only for firm matches. For some rows the clone size is stated as once, few or many, or as a class when expanded; others skip it.

j_gene: TRBJ1-2; d_gene: .; v_gene: TRBV12-2; len: 17; abundance: .; CDR3aa: CASRLAPGRGKDYGYTF; CDR3nt: TGTGCAAGTCGCTTAGCACCAGGGAGGGGGAAGGACTATGGCTACACCTTC
j_gene: TRBJ1-2; d_gene: .; v_gene: TRBV30; len: 13; abundance: .; CDR3aa: CAWSVRMWEGYTF; CDR3nt: TGTGCCTGGAGTGTACGAATGTGGGAGGGCTACACCTTC
j_gene: TRBJ2-3; d_gene: TRBD1; v_gene: TRBV24-1; len: 16; abundance: .; CDR3aa: CATSDLGTGKPDTQYF; CDR3nt: TGTGCCACCAGTGATTTGGGGACAGGGAAGCCAGATACGCAGTATTTT
j_gene: TRBJ2-4; d_gene: .; v_gene: TRBV19; len: 13; abundance: .; CDR3aa: CASSVDREDIQYF; CDR3nt: TGTGCCAGTAGTGTAGACAGGGAGGACATTCAGTACTTC
j_gene: TRBJ2-2; d_gene: TRBD2; v_gene: TRBV5-4; len: 15; abundance: .; CDR3aa: CASSFGGVATGELFF; CDR3nt: TGTGCCAGCAGCTTCGGGGGGGTAGCGACCGGGGAGCTGTTTTTT
j_gene: TRBJ1-1; d_gene: .; v_gene: TRBV19; len: 14; abundance: .; CDR3aa: CASSSRPENTEAFF; CDR3nt: TGTGCCAGTAGTTCCCGCCCAGAGAACACTGAAGCTTTCTTT
j_gene: TRBJ1-5; d_gene: .; v_gene: TRBV30; len: 15; abundance: .; CDR3aa: CAWSVSSQGKGPQHF; CDR3nt: TGTGCCTGGAGTGTAAGTTCCCAGGGTAAAGGGCCCCAGCATTTT
j_gene: TRBJ1-3; d_gene: .; v_gene: TRBV5-6; len: 14; abundance: .; CDR3aa: CASSRTHSGNTIYF; CDR3nt: TGTGCCAGCAGCCGGACACACTCTGGAAACACCATATATTTT
j_gene: TRBJ1-2; d_gene: .; v_gene: TRBV9; len: 14; abundance: .; CDR3aa: CASSPQTGSYGYTF; CDR3nt: TGTGCCAGCAGCCCGCAAACAGGGTCTTATGGCTACACCTTC
j_gene: TRBJ2-1; d_gene: TRBD2; v_gene: TRBV6-2/TRBV6-3; len: 17; abundance: .; CDR3aa: CASSYLAGGFPYNEQFF; CDR3nt: TGTGCCAGCAGTTATCTGGCGGGGGGTTTCCCTTACAATGAGCAGTTCTTC
j_gene: TRBJ2-1; d_gene: .; v_gene: TRBV30; len: 14; abundance: .; CDR3aa: CAGGEGVSYNEQFF; CDR3nt: TGTGCTGGAGGGGAGGGGGTATCCTACAATGAGCAGTTCTTC
j_gene: TRBJ1-2; d_gene: .; v_gene: TRBV6-4; len: 15; abundance: .; CDR3aa: CASSESAGANYGYTF; CDR3nt: TGTGCCAGCAGTGAAAGTGCAGGGGCCAACTATGGCTACACCTTC
j_gene: TRBJ2-5; d_gene: TRBD2; v_gene: TRBV7-2; len: 16; abundance: .; CDR3aa: CASSSTSGGAWETQYF; CDR3nt: TGTGCCAGCAGCTCGACTAGCGGGGGGGCCTGGGAGACCCAGTACTTC
j_gene: TRBJ1-6; d_gene: TRBD1; v_gene: TRBV6-5; len: 15; abundance: .; CDR3aa: CASNTGGAYNSPLHF; CDR3nt: TGTGCCAGCAACACAGGGGGCGCCTATAATTCACCCCTCCACTTT
j_gene: TRBJ1-2; d_gene: .; v_gene: TRBV20-1; len: 11; abundance: .; CDR3aa: CSADSRRGYTF; CDR3nt: TGCAGTGCTGACTCTCGAAGGGGCTACACCTTC
j_gene: TRBJ1-5; d_gene: .; v_gene: TRBV4-2; len: 15; abundance: .; CDR3aa: CASSQERGPNQPQHF; CDR3nt: TGTGCCAGCAGCCAAGAAAGGGGCCCCAATCAGCCCCAGCATTTT
j_gene: TRBJ2-5; d_gene: TRBD1; v_gene: TRBV6-5; len: 16; abundance: .; CDR3aa: CASSYSTTGGGETQYF; CDR3nt: TGTGCCAGCAGTTACTCAACGACAGGGGGAGGTGAGACCCAGTACTTC
j_gene: TRBJ2-7; d_gene: .; v_gene: TRBV9; len: 15; abundance: .; CDR3aa: CASSVGTGTAYEQYF; CDR3nt: TGTGCCAGCAGCGTCGGGACGGGGACTGCCTACGAGCAGTACTTC
j_gene: TRBJ1-2; d_gene: .; v_gene: TRBV11-2; len: 13; abundance: .; CDR3aa: CASSLYGVGGYTF; CDR3nt: TGTGCCAGCAGCTTGTACGGGGTTGGGGGCTACACCTTC
j_gene: TRBJ2-3; d_gene: TRBD2; v_gene: TRBV9; len: 16; abundance: .; CDR3aa: CASSGLAGGDTDTQYF; CDR3nt: TGTGCCAGCAGCGGACTAGCGGGGGGCGACACAGATACGCAGTATTTT
j_gene: TRBJ2-1; d_gene: TRBD2; v_gene: TRBV19; len: 15; abundance: .; CDR3aa: CASSETSGGPDEQFF; CDR3nt: TGTGCCAGTAGTGAGACTAGCGGGGGGCCGGATGAGCAGTTCTTC
j_gene: TRBJ2-5; d_gene: .; v_gene: TRBV6-5; len: 11; abundance: .; CDR3aa: CASGRRETQYF; CDR3nt: TGTGCCAGCGGCCGGCGGGAGACCCAGTACTTC
j_gene: TRBJ1-1; d_gene: .; v_gene: TRBV7-6; len: 17; abundance: .; CDR3aa: CASSLLPDRLLNTEAFF; CDR3nt: TGTGCCAGCAGCCTACTCCCCGACAGGTTGTTGAACACTGAAGCTTTCTTT
j_gene: TRBJ1-2; d_gene: TRBD1; v_gene: TRBV9; len: 15; abundance: .; CDR3aa: CASSAMTGTMGGYTF; CDR3nt: TGTGCCAGCAGCGCCATGACAGGGACCATGGGCGGCTACACCTTC
j_gene: TRBJ2-7; d_gene: TRBD2; v_gene: TRBV30; len: 15; abundance: .; CDR3aa: CAWGPGLAGSYEQYF; CDR3nt: TGTGCCTGGGGCCCGGGACTAGCGGGCTCCTACGAGCAGTACTTC
j_gene: TRBJ1-4; d_gene: TRBD1; v_gene: TRBV5-4; len: 14; abundance: .; CDR3aa: CASRSGGTNEKLFF; CDR3nt: TGTGCCAGCAGATCAGGGGGCACTAATGAAAAACTGTTTTTT
j_gene: TRBJ1-1; d_gene: .; v_gene: TRBV5-1; len: 16; abundance: .; CDR3aa: CASSFDPQGMNTEAFF; CDR3nt: TGCGCCAGCAGCTTTGACCCGCAGGGAATGAACACTGAAGCTTTCTTT
j_gene: TRBJ1-2; d_gene: .; v_gene: TRBV30; len: 12; abundance: .; CDR3aa: CAWISGLHGYTF; CDR3nt: TGTGCCTGGATTTCAGGGCTCCATGGCTACACCTTC
j_gene: TRBJ1-6; d_gene: TRBD1; v_gene: TRBV7-9; len: 16; abundance: .; CDR3aa: CASSSRWTGDNSPLHF; CDR3nt: TGTGCCAGCAGCTCCCGCTGGACAGGGGATAATTCACCCCTCCACTTT
j_gene: TRBJ2-6; d_gene: .; v_gene: TRBV27; len: 16; abundance: .; CDR3aa: CASSSDTRPGANVLTF; CDR3nt: TGTGCCAGCAGTTCCGACACCCGCCCTGGGGCCAACGTCCTGACTTTC
j_gene: TRBJ1-3; d_gene: .; v_gene: TRBV24-1; len: 15; abundance: .; CDR3aa: CATSVLQGPGNTIYF; CDR3nt: TGTGCCACCAGTGTCCTACAGGGACCTGGAAACACCATATATTTT
j_gene: TRBJ2-3; d_gene: .; v_gene: TRBV11-2; len: 13; abundance: .; CDR3aa: CASSQTLLDTQYF; CDR3nt: TGTGCCAGCAGCCAAACCCTACTAGATACGCAGTATTTT
j_gene: TRBJ1-2; d_gene: TRBD1; v_gene: TRBV30; len: 12; abundance: .; CDR3aa: CAWTTGGYGYTF; CDR3nt: TGTGCCTGGACGACAGGGGGCTATGGCTACACCTTC
j_gene: TRBJ2-3; d_gene: TRBD2; v_gene: TRBV11-2; len: 16; abundance: .; CDR3aa: CASCLGSGGARDTQYF; CDR3nt: TGTGCCAGCTGCTTAGGTAGCGGGGGGGCCAGGGATACGCAGTATTTT
j_gene: TRBJ2-7; d_gene: .; v_gene: TRBV10-3; len: 13; abundance: once; CDR3aa: CAISDGVGYEQYF; CDR3nt: TGTGCCATCAGTGACGGTGTTGGTTACGAGCAGTACTTC
j_gene: TRBJ1-1; d_gene: TRBD1; v_gene: TRBV27; len: 13; abundance: .; CDR3aa: CASSQGDLTEAFF; CDR3nt: TGTGCCAGCAGCCAGGGGGATCTCACTGAAGCTTTCTTT
j_gene: TRBJ2-1; d_gene: TRBD2; v_gene: TRBV18; len: 15; abundance: .; CDR3aa: CASSPPLAAGDEQFF; CDR3nt: TGTGCCAGCTCACCACCTCTAGCGGCCGGAGATGAGCAGTTCTTC
j_gene: TRBJ2-5; d_gene: .; v_gene: TRBV25-1; len: 12; abundance: .; CDR3aa: CASSWEQETQYF; CDR3nt: TGTGCCAGCAGTTGGGAGCAAGAGACCCAGTACTTC
j_gene: TRBJ2-3; d_gene: .; v_gene: TRBV7-9; len: 16; abundance: .; CDR3aa: CASSLEGGDSTDTQYF; CDR3nt: TGTGCCAGCAGCTTGGAAGGGGGAGACAGCACAGATACGCAGTATTTT
j_gene: TRBJ1-2; d_gene: TRBD1; v_gene: TRBV11-2; len: 15; abundance: .; CDR3aa: CASSSQDRGLSGYTF; CDR3nt: TGTGCCAGCAGCTCCCAGGACAGGGGGCTAAGTGGCTACACCTTC
j_gene: TRBJ2-3; d_gene: .; v_gene: TRBV3-1/TRBV3-2; len: 19; abundance: .; CDR3aa: CASSQRLGASISLADTQYF; CDR3nt: TGTGCCAGCAGCCAACGATTAGGTGCTAGTATAAGCCTAGCAGATACGCAGTATTTT
j_gene: TRBJ2-7; d_gene: TRBD2; v_gene: TRBV3-1/TRBV3-2; len: 17; abundance: .; CDR3aa: CASSQNSGGGSSYEQYF; CDR3nt: TGTGCCAGCAGCCAGAATAGCGGGGGGGGCTCTTCCTACGAGCAGTACTTC
j_gene: TRBJ1-1; d_gene: .; v_gene: TRBV20-1; len: 11; abundance: few; CDR3aa: CSARIRTEAFF; CDR3nt: TGCAGTGCTAGAATTCGCACTGAAGCTTTCTTT
j_gene: TRBJ1-1; d_gene: .; v_gene: TRBV30; len: 11; abundance: .; CDR3aa: CAWAGGIEAFF; CDR3nt: TGTGCCTGGGCGGGAGGGATTGAAGCTTTCTTT
j_gene: TRBJ1-2; d_gene: .; v_gene: TRBV7-9; len: 14; abundance: .; CDR3aa: CASRNRVSNYGYTF; CDR3nt: TGTGCCAGCAGAAACAGGGTTTCTAACTATGGCTACACCTTC
j_gene: TRBJ1-2; d_gene: TRBD1; v_gene: TRBV23-1; len: 16; abundance: .; CDR3aa: CASSLPDRGRNYGYTF; CDR3nt: TGCGCCAGCAGTCTCCCGGACAGGGGGCGTAACTATGGCTACACCTTC
j_gene: TRBJ1-2; d_gene: TRBD1; v_gene: TRBV5-4; len: 15; abundance: .; CDR3aa: CASSRQGAQWYGYTF; CDR3nt: TGTGCCAGCAGCAGACAGGGGGCGCAGTGGTATGGCTACACCTTC